The text below deals with one T cell receptor (beta chain). What it binds is not known. These data come from a study of CD8+CD57+ T cells in acquired aplastic anemia. Whole-study context: Sorted cells (CD4+ and CD8+) yielded DNA amounts that averaged approximately 3.2 ug. Overall study results and limits: Patients and controls were not found to differ significantly in CD8+ Simpson's diversity.

Investigators profiled TCR beta VDJ and CDR3 from genomic DNA template. MiXCR, run by TCRdb on the reads, gives a single entry per CDR3 protein. Seen here are 98,000 or so distinct CDR3 sequences, 40% to 60% observed once, and the top ten hold around 32%. The sequence derives from a human donor in good health, serving as a control. Sample: sorted CD4+, CD8+, or CD8+CD57+ T cells (not recorded which) from PBMCs.

The CDR3 spells CSASQTDYEQYF. Written as DNA, the CDR3 is TGCAGTGCTAGTCAGACAGACTACGAGCAGTACTTC. This rearrangement joins TRBV20-1 to TRBJ2-7; a weak D match, TRBD1 (5 bases). The CDR3 is made up of 12 amino acids. Germline V CDR1 and CDR2: DFQATT, SNEGSKA (reference sequence). V shed 3 bases and J shed 3 bases, with 9 bases lying between them.